The 30 T cell receptor beta chains in this list originate from one sample, sequenced in a study of CD8+ T cells in alopecia areata. Extraction and reverse transcription of RNA yielded cDNA as the sequencing template. The repertoire was sequenced with immunoSEQ multiplex PCR; TCRdb's copy has only in-frame clones and lacks some. The sample lists some 20,000 clones, roughly 60% occurring once. For a few of the biomarker-study patients, the CD4+ cells were further sorted so as to obtain CD25+CD127- cells. The sequenced sample was CD4+ Tregs sorted from blood. The receptors shown here come from a human donor with alopecia areata.

The chain is built from TRBV28 and TRBJ2-3; TRBD1 is a possible D gene (6 bases). The CDR3 extends over 17 amino acids. CDR1 is MDHEN, CDR2 SYDVKM, per germline. V dropped 5 bases and J dropped 6 bases, with 24 bases sitting between them. The CDR3 nucleotides are TGTGCCAGCAGTCCGCCCTCCTACAGGGTTGGTCGTGATACGCAGTATTTT. It encodes CASSPPSYRVGRDTQYF.

V gene TRBV28 combines with J gene TRBJ2-7; D assignment may be TRBD1 or TRBD2 (5 bases each). The CDR3 extends over 13 amino acids. Germline CDR1 reads MDHEN; CDR2 reads SYDVKM. V shed 8 bases and J shed 4 bases, with 15 bases lying between them. The CDR3 loop is CASGDGVKYEQYF. CDR3 DNA: TGTGCCAGCGGGGACGGGGTGAAATACGAGCAGTACTTC.

V usage is TRBV29-1 and J usage is TRBJ2-3; TRBD2 might be the D (6 bases). The CDR3 length is 14 residues. From germline, CDR1 is SQVTM and CDR2 ANQGSEA. The V and J ends lost 3 bases and 0 bases respectively, with 10 bases between them. This CDR3 reads CSVDGGISTDTQYF. CDR3 nucleotide sequence: TGCAGCGTTGATGGGGGGATTAGCACAGATACGCAGTATTTT.

V is TRBV5-1 and J is TRBJ2-7, with D hard to call. Germline V gene sequence: CDR1 SGHRS, CDR2 YFSETQ. V lost 4 bases, J lost 0 bases, and 14 bases lay in between. The CDR3 loop spans 15 amino acids. CDR3 residues: CASSPFSGLSYEQYF. As DNA, the CDR3 is TGCGCCAGCAGCCCATTCAGTGGCCTCTCCTACGAGCAGTACTTC.

CDR3 loop: CASSRGGGRSPQHF. The CDR3 DNA reads TGTGCCAGCAGCCGCGGGGGGGGTAGGTCGCCCCAGCATTTT. The chain combines TRBV28 with TRBJ1-5; possibly TRBD1 for D (5 bases). The CDR3 is made up of 14 amino acids. V lost 6 bases and J 9 bases, leaving 18 bases between the germline ends. Germline V gene sequence: CDR1 MDHEN, CDR2 SYDVKM. Full variable domain (outside the CDR3, taken from reference TRBV28 and TRBJ1-5): DVKVTQSSRYLVKRTGEKVFLECVQDMDHENMFWYRQDPGLGLRLIYFSYDVKMKEKGDIPEGYSVSREKKERFSLILESASTNQTSMYLCASSRGGGRSPQHFGDGTRLSIL.

The chain recombines TRBV30 with TRBJ2-5; the D is unclear. The V gene's germline CDR1 is GTSNPN and CDR2 SVGIG (reference sequence). V was pared by 4 bases and J by 5 bases, with 14 bases between. The CDR3 is 13 residues long. The CDR3 nucleotides read TGTGCCTGGAAAGTTGAGGTTTTGGAGACCCAGTACTTC. Protein: CAWKVEVLETQYF.

The V and J genes are TRBV14 and TRBJ2-7; D is possibly TRBD1 (5 bases). Germline-derived CDR1 and CDR2 are SGHDN and FVKESK. Trimming stripped 5 bases from V and 10 bases from J, with 15 bases between. The CDR3 is made up of 12 amino acids. This CDR3 is CASSYSDRLQYF. CDR3 coding DNA: TGTGCCAGCAGCTACTCCGACAGACTCCAGTACTTC.

The chain recombines TRBV5-1 with TRBJ2-1; TRBD1 matches 8 bases. CDR1 is SGHRS and CDR2 is YFSETQ in the germline V gene. V dropped 0 bases and J dropped 6; count of bases not matched to a gene: 2. The CDR3 sequence is 14 residues long. The CDR3 loop reads CASSLGTGFNEQFF. For the CDR3, the DNA is TGCGCCAGCAGCTTGGGGACAGGGTTCAATGAGCAGTTCTTC.

The CDR3 bases are TGTGCCTGGAGTGTACTCGGGGAGCTGTTTTTT. This translates into CAWSVLGELFF. The V call is TRBV30, the J call TRBJ2-2; D remains unclear. This CDR3 has 11 residues. From germline, CDR1 is GTSNPN and CDR2 SVGIG (reference sequence). Trimming stripped 0 bases from V and 7 bases from J, with 3 bases between.

The chain uses TRBV30 and TRBJ2-7; possibly TRBD2 for D (5 bases). There are 13 residues in the CDR3. Germline CDR1 GTSNPN, CDR2 SVGIG (reference sequence). Trimming shortened V by 4 bases and J by 1 base, and 11 bases separated the two germline ends. CDR3 loop: CAWTAGNSYEQYF. The CDR3 coding sequence is TGTGCCTGGACGGCGGGTAATTCCTACGAGCAGTACTTC.

The chain joins TRBV7-8 to TRBJ2-1; 8 bases agree with TRBD2. After removal of 6 bases from V and 6 bases from J, the junction contained 13 bases not matched to a gene. CDR1 and CDR2 (germline): SGHVS, FQNEAQ. This CDR3 is 16 amino acids long. CDR3 residues: CASSSFAGGVSNEQFF. The CDR3 DNA follows: TGTGCCAGCAGTTCCTTTGCGGGAGGAGTTTCCAATGAGCAGTTCTTC.

This clone ranks as medium-sized. The chain uses TRBV18 and TRBJ1-1, with no clear D. CDR1 and CDR2 from the germline V gene are KGHSH and LQKENI. Trimming took off 5 bases at V and 6 bases at J, with 13 bases between the two ends. The CDR3 consists of 13 residues. CDR3 in amino acids: CASSLRSGSEAFF. Written as DNA, the CDR3 is TGTGCCAGCTCATTGAGGAGTGGGTCTGAAGCTTTCTTT.

V usage is TRBV6-1 and J usage is TRBJ1-1; D not resolved. The CDR3 has 12 residues. V gave up 4 bases and J gave up 1 base, with 4 bases separating them. Germline-derived CDR1 and CDR2 are MNHNS and SASEGT. The DNA of the CDR3 is TGTGCCAGCAGTGCTTCGAACACTGAAGCTTTCTTT. Amino acid sequence: CASSASNTEAFF.

The rearrangement links TRBV19 to TRBJ2-1, with D possibly being TRBD2 (7 bases). The germline V gene encodes CDR1 LNHDA and CDR2 SQIVND (reference sequence). Trimming left V 3 bases short and J 10 bases short, with 22 bases between. The CDR3 consists of 16 residues. The CDR3 here is CASSISTGRVVEEQFF. CDR3 coding DNA: TGTGCCAGTAGTATCAGTACAGGGAGGGTAGTAGAGGAGCAGTTCTTC.

The chain employs TRBV9 and TRBJ1-4; D is unclear. Trimming took 4 bases from V and 8 from J, leaving 12 bases between them. This CDR3 contains 13 residues. CDR1 is SGDLS and CDR2 is YYNGEE in the germline V gene. The CDR3 reads CASSPRPGEKLFF. The DNA for the CDR3 is TGTGCCAGCAGCCCCCGACCCGGCGAAAAACTGTTTTTT.

This chain connects TRBV9 to TRBJ2-7, with 8 bases aligning to TRBD2. Germline trimming cut 0 bases from V and 3 bases from J; bases unmatched to any gene: 8. This CDR3 has 16 residues. Looked up from germline, CDR1 is SGDLS and CDR2 is YYNGEE. CDR3 loop: CASSVAPGSGVYEQYF. In nucleotides, the CDR3 is TGTGCCAGCAGCGTAGCTCCAGGTAGCGGGGTCTACGAGCAGTACTTC.

This clone has a handful of counts. This chain joins TRBV5-1 and TRBJ2-2, with 8 bases lining up with TRBD2. The CDR3 length is 15 residues. The V and J ends lost 2 bases and 1 base, in that order; junction bases with no gene match: 1. Looked up from germline, CDR1 is SGHRS and CDR2 is YFSETQ. The CDR3 reads CASSFSGGNTGELFF. CDR3 nucleotide sequence: TGCGCCAGCAGCTTCAGCGGGGGGAACACCGGGGAGCTGTTTTTT.

Relative to its sample, this clone is medium-sized. The CDR3 here is CASSLDGDSNQPQHF. CDR3 bases: TGTGCCAGCAGCCTTGACGGGGATAGCAATCAGCCCCAGCATTTT. This chain uses TRBV7-2 with TRBJ1-5; D gene uncertain. The germline CDR1 and CDR2 sequences are SGHTA and FQGNSA. CDR3 length equals 15 residues. V was pared by 5 bases and J by 0 bases, with 11 bases between. The variable domain in full, completed from reference TRBV7-2 and TRBJ1-5, reads GAGVSQSPSNKVTEKGKDVELRCDPISGHTALYWYRQSLGQGLEFLIYFQGNSAPDKSGLPSDRFSAERTGGSVSTLTIQRTQQEDSAVYLCASSLDGDSNQPQHFGDGTRLSIL.

This sequence joins TRBV28 and TRBJ1-2; D is perhaps TRBD1 (5 bases). The germline V gene has CDR1 MDHEN and CDR2 SYDVKM. Trimming removed 5 bases from V and 3 bases from J, with 10 bases in between. The CDR3 loop spans 13 amino acids. The CDR3 sequence: CASSPGTDYGYTF. The CDR3 nucleotides are TGTGCCAGCAGTCCGGGGACGGACTATGGCTACACCTTC.

The rearrangement uses TRBV6-5 and TRBJ2-1, with D hard to call. CDR1 is MNHEY, CDR2 SVGAGI, per germline. The CDR3 is made up of 14 amino acids. V dropped 0 bases and J dropped 9 bases, with 12 bases sitting between them. The DNA for the CDR3 is TGTGCCAGCAGTTACTCGACCGGCTGGGGTGAGCAGTTCTTC. It is translated as CASSYSTGWGEQFF.

This clone showed up just a few times. This chain links TRBV7-2 with TRBJ2-7; D unclear. This CDR3 comprises 13 residues. The germline CDR1 and CDR2 sequences are SGHTA and FQGNSA. V was pared by 1 base and J by 5 bases, with 9 bases between. The CDR3 reads CASSLGAGDEQYF. CDR3 nucleotides: TGTGCCAGCAGCTTAGGTGCAGGCGACGAGCAGTACTTC.

The sample holds a few counts of this clone. The V call is TRBV20-1, the J call TRBJ2-7; no clear D gene. The V end was cut by 6 bases, the J end by 3 bases, with 9 bases between. The germline V gene has CDR1 DFQATT and CDR2 SNEGSKA (reference sequence). The CDR3 spans 11 residues. CDR3 DNA sequence: TGCAGTGCCGCGGACCGCTACGAGCAGTACTTC. Translation: CSAADRYEQYF.

The table lists this clone with a few counts. The chain joins TRBV29-1 to TRBJ2-7, with 7 bases fitting TRBD1. The germline V gene encodes CDR1 SQVTM and CDR2 ANQGSEA. V was clipped by 6 bases and J by 3 bases; unmatched bases: 8. The CDR3 has 13 amino acids. CDR3 region: CSVVWDSSYEQYF. The CDR3 DNA follows: TGCAGCGTCGTCTGGGACAGTAGCTACGAGCAGTACTTC.

The V and J genes are TRBV2 and TRBJ2-7; possibly TRBD1 for D (6 bases). V gave up 4 bases and J gave up 4 bases, with 8 bases separating them. This CDR3 contains 12 residues. Per germline, CDR1 SNHLY and CDR2 FYNNEI. In DNA, the CDR3 is TGTGCCAGCAGTGCACAGGGTTACGAGCAGTACTTC. Its translation is CASSAQGYEQYF.

This clone came up a few times. The same CDR3 is also encoded by other DNA sequences in this sample. The V call is TRBV28, the J call TRBJ2-7; 7 bases are a match to TRBD2. With 3 bases clipped from V and 0 bases from J, the junction kept 2 bases outside the gene matches. Germline lookup yields CDR1 MDHEN and CDR2 SYDVKM. The CDR3 runs to 14 residues. The CDR3 coding sequence is TGTGCCAGCAGTTTGGGGGGGAGCTCCTACGAGCAGTACTTC. Protein sequence: CASSLGGSSYEQYF. The variable domain in full, completed from reference TRBV28 and TRBJ2-7, reads DVKVTQSSRYLVKRTGEKVFLECVQDMDHENMFWYRQDPGLGLRLIYFSYDVKMKEKGDIPEGYSVSREKKERFSLILESASTNQTSMYLCASSLGGSSYEQYFGPGTRLTVT.

The chain links TRBV15 to TRBJ1-1, with a tentative D call TRBD1 (5 bases). The V end lost 1 base, the J end lost 4 bases, and 10 bases lay between the germline ends. The CDR3 has 14 amino acids. Germline CDR1 reads LNHNV; CDR2 reads YYDKDF (reference sequence). CDR3 sequence (DNA): TGTGCCACCAGCAGAGCGTTGGGGGGCACTGAAGCTTTCTTT. Protein: CATSRALGGTEAFF.

The rearrangement joins TRBV30 to TRBJ2-2; 11 bases match TRBD1. CDR1 is GTSNPN, CDR2 SVGIG, per germline (reference sequence). The trim removed 3 bases at V and 6 bases at J, leaving 6 bases unmatched. The CDR3 is made up of 15 amino acids. The CDR3 is CAWRNRDRGSGELFF. In DNA form, the CDR3 reads TGTGCCTGGAGGAACCGGGACAGGGGGTCCGGGGAGCTGTTTTTT.

Relative to its sample, this clone is large (0.1 to 1%). This sample also contains other DNA sequences that code for the same CDR3. The J gene is TRBJ1-2, the V gene TRBV28; the D is unclear. The CDR3 spans 11 residues. V lost 7 bases, J lost 8 bases, and 11 bases lay in between. Germline CDR1 and CDR2: MDHEN and SYDVKM. The CDR3, as DNA: TGTGCCAGCACGCGGGCTGGCGGCTACACCTTC. Its protein is CASTRAGGYTF.

V gene TRBV14 combines with J gene TRBJ1-3; D uncertain. This CDR3 is 14 amino acids long. Germline V gene lookup returns CDR1 SGHDN and CDR2 FVKESK. The ends were cut back, 3 bases at V and 2 bases at J, with 8 bases in the middle. DNA for the CDR3: TGTGCCAGCAGCCAGACATGGGCTGGAAACACCATATATTTT. Residues: CASSQTWAGNTIYF.

This clone was observed a handful of times. This sequence joins TRBV7-2 and TRBJ2-7; D remains unclear. The CDR3 covers 13 residues. The germline gives CDR1 SGHTA, CDR2 FQGNSA. Trimming took off 3 bases at V and 2 bases at J, with 8 bases between the two ends. The CDR3 reads CASSFLGTYEQYF. Here the CDR3 DNA reads TGTGCCAGCAGCTTTCTCGGAACCTACGAGCAGTACTTC.